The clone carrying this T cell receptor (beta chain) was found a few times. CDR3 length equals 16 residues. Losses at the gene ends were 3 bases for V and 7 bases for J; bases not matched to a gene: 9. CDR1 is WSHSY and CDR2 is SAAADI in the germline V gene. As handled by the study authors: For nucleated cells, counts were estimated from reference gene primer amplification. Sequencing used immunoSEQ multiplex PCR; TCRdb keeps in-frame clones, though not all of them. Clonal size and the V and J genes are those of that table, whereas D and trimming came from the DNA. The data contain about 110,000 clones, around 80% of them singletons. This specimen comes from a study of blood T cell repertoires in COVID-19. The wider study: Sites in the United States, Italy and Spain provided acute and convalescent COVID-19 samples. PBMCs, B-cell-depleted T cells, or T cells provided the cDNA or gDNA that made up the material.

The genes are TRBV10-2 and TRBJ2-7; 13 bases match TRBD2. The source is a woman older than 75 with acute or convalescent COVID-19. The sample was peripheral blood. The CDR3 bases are TGCGCCAGCAGTGAAATCGTGGGACTAGCGGGACGGGAGCAGTACTTC. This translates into CASSEIVGLAGREQYF.